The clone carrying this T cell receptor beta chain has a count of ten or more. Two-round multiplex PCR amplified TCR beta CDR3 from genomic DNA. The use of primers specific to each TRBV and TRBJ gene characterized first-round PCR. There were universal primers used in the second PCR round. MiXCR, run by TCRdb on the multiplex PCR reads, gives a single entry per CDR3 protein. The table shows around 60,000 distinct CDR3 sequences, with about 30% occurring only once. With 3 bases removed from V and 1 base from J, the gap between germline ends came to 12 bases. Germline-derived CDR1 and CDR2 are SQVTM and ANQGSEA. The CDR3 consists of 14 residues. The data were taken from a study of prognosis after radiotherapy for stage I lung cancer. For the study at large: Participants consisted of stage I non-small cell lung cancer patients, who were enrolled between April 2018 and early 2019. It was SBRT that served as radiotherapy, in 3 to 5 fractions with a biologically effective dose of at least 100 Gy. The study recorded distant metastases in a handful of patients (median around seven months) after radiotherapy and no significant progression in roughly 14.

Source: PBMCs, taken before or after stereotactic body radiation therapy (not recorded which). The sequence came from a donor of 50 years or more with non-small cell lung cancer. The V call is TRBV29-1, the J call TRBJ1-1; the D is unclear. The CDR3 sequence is CSVDLRAGNTEAFF. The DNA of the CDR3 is TGCAGCGTTGATTTAAGGGCAGGGAACACTGAAGCTTTCTTT.